The rows below give T cell receptor beta chains drawn from one sample of a study of T cell responses to AZD1222 COVID-19 vaccine. Repertoires were generated with immunoSEQ multiplex PCR, while TCRdb's copy carries only in-frame clones and drops some. The sample holds around 100,000 clones; around 90% are singletons and the top ten take over 1.5%. This sample comprised peripheral blood, obtained on day 0 of AZD1222 vaccination. Every receptor here comes from an adult in good health. Each CDR3 is given with its conserved first and last residue. Clone size is stated in some rows and not others, as once, few, many or a class when expanded.

size: -; length: 13; V: TRBV28; CDR3: CASGGQVNTEAFF
size: -; length: 12; V: TRBV30; CDR3: CAWRRPPDTQYF
size: -; length: 11; V: TRBV7-8; CDR3: CASSQVESQYF
size: once; length: 13; V: TRBV28; CDR3: CASRGDRDSPLHF
size: -; length: 11; V: TRBV5-1; CDR3: CASSSQETQYF
size: -; length: 13; V: TRBV19; CDR3: CASSRIQSDTQYF
size: -; length: 15; V: TRBV27; CDR3: CASSPTGSGANVLTF
size: once; length: 16; V: TRBV6-5; CDR3: CASSYSVAGFGNTIYF
size: -; length: 14; V: TRBV28; CDR3: CASSPWGGRGGYTF
size: -; length: 15; V: TRBV30; CDR3: CAWRPGTDYPYEQYF
size: -; length: 13; V: TRBV30; CDR3: CAWSRNSGNTIYF
size: -; length: 15; V: TRBV11-2; CDR3: CASSSSGYEGSPLHF
size: -; length: 21; V: TRBV3-1/TRBV3-2; CDR3: CASSPPQGRTSARTLLTEAFF
size: -; length: 14; V: TRBV28; CDR3: CASRSADRNYGYTF
size: -; length: 15; V: TRBV5-6; CDR3: CASSWGQGDTGELFF
size: -; length: 16; V: TRBV29-1; CDR3: CSVETATGKAGNTIYF
size: -; length: 14; V: TRBV4-2; CDR3: CASSPQDSSYEQYF
size: -; length: 13; V: TRBV27; CDR3: CASSRGSLGEAFF
size: -; length: 12; V: TRBV27; CDR3: CASSREDSPLHF
size: -; length: 14; V: TRBV5-1; CDR3: CASSLGQTNSPLHF
size: -; length: 13; V: TRBV6-5; CDR3: CASRRQGAYGYTF
size: few; length: 16; V: TRBV19; CDR3: CASRPGQVLGTDTQYF
size: -; length: 17; V: TRBV23-1; CDR3: CASSRTHLTGEFQPQHF
size: -; length: 14; V: TRBV6-5; CDR3: CASSQPGQGYEQYF
size: -; length: 11; V: TRBV3-1/TRBV3-2; CDR3: CASRHTGELFF